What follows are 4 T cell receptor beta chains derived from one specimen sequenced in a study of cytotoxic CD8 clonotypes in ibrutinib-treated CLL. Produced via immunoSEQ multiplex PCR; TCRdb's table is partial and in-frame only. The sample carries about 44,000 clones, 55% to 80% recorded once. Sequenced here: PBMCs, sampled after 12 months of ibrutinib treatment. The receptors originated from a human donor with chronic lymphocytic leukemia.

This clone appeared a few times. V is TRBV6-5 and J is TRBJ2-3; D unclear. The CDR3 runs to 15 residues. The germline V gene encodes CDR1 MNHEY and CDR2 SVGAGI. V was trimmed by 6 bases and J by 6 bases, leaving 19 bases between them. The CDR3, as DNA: TGTGCCAGCAGCATCAGAGGCACACCCCCGGATACGCAGTATTTT. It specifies CASSIRGTPPDTQYF.

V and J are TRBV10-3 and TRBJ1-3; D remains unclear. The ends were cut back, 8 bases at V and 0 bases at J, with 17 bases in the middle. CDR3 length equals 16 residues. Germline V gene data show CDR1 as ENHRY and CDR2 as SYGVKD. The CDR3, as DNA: TGTGCCATCGGCTCCCCGGCAGGCTTCTCTGGAAACACCATATATTTT. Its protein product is CAIGSPAGFSGNTIYF.

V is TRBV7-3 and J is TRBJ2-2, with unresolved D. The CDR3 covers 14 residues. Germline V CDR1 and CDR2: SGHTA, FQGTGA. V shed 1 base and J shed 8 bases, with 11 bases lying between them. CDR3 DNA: TGTGCCAGCAGCTTAATGGGCCTAACTGGGGAGCTGTTTTTT. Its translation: CASSLMGLTGELFF.

Written as DNA, the CDR3 is TGCGCCAGCAGCCCAAACCGGGACATACAAGAGACCCAGTACTTC. Its protein product is CASSPNRDIQETQYF. The chain uses TRBV4-1 and TRBJ2-5; a possible D gene is TRBD1 (6 bases). Trimming stripped 4 bases from V and 2 bases from J, with 14 bases between. Germline V gene lookup returns CDR1 MGHRA and CDR2 YSYEKL. The CDR3 is made up of 15 amino acids.